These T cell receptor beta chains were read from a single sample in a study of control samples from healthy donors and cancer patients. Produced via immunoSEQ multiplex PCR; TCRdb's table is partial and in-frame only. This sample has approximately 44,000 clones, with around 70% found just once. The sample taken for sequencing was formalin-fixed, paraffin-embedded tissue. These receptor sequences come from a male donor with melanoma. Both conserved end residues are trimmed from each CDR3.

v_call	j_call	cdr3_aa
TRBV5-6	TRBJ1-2	ASSLGQVAGYT
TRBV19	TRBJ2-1	ASSRKRTDNEQF
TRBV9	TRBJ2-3	ASSQMVETGDTQY
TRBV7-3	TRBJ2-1	ASSSGGLAGVYNEQF
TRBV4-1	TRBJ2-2	ASSARQGGTGELF
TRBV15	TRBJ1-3	ATSRERGWGNTIY
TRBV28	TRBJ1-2	ASSSLPGTGDGGYGYT
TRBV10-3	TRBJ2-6	AILGQGTGANVLT
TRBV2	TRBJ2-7	ASDVGLASSYEQY
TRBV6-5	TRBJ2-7	ASRREYEQY
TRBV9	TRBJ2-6	ASSVGAGSRSGANVLT
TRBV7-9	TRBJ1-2	ASSLDSGYT
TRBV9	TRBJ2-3	ASSQVGFTDTQY
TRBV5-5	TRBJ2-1	ASSLALAGGPPF
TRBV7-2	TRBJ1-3	ASSSPGFSENTIY
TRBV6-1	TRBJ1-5	ASSEQGLGPQH
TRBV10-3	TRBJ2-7	AISLEGGPYEQY
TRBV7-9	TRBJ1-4	ASSLRGANEKLF
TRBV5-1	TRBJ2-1	ASSLEGDYNEQF
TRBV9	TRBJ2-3	ASSVQTSPDTQY
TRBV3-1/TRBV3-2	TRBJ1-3	ASSPRTAGNTIY
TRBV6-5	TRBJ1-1	ASTPTGIAEAF
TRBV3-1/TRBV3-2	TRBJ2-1	ASSQDWGLGSYNEQF
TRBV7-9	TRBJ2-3	ASSSPPTDTQY
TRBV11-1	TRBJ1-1	ASSLEAGDTEAF
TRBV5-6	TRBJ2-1	ASSLARGSYNEQF
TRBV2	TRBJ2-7	ASSGQGDSYEQY
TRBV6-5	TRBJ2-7	ATRLATYEQY
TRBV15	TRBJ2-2	ATSRASRNTGELF
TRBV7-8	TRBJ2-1	ASSSTSGVYNEQF
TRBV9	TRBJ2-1	ASRGGRADFSYNEQF
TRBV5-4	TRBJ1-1	ASSPALSNTEAF